This T cell receptor (beta chain) was identified in a study of blood T cells in healthy people across ages. This clonotype came up a few times. The authors ran a second PCR of about 7 to 11 cycles using a sample-barcoded 5' primer and a J-beta primer mix. TCRdb processed the 5' RACE reads anew with MiXCR; each CDR3 protein has one entry. The sample yields 800,000 to 1,000,000 distinct CDR3 sequences, about 44% seen once. V was pared by 6 bases and J by 4 bases, with 14 bases between. The CDR3 is 14 amino acids. Germline V gene data show CDR1 as SNHLY and CDR2 as FYNNEI. Sequenced: blood. The TCR sequence derives from a man between 25 and 39 years old in good health. The gene calls are TRBV2 and TRBJ2-3, with D possibly TRBD2 on 6 matching bases. The CDR3 nucleotides read TGTGCCAGCAGGAGATCTAGCGTTGCAGATACGCAGTATTTT. Its protein is CASRRSSVADTQYF.